The rows below give T cell receptor beta chains drawn from one sample of a study of shared clonotypes between healthy human individuals. TCRdb's copy holds only in-frame clones and misses some; the assay was immunoSEQ multiplex PCR. This table holds about 980,000 clones, approximately 76% found once. Sequenced input: memory CD4+ T cells sorted from blood. Source of these receptors: a man younger than 35 in good health. Each CDR3 is given with its conserved first and last residue. D genes are given only for firm matches. The size of a clone is reported for some rows only, either as once, few or many, or as a class for expanded clones.

cdr3_nt: TGTGCCTGGAGCGCGGACAGTGAAGCTTTCTTT
cdr3_aa: CAWSADSEAFF
d_call: .
clone_size: few
j_call: TRBJ1-1
v_call: TRBV30

cdr3_nt: TGCGCCAGCAGAGACAGTAGCAATCAGCCCCAGCATTTT
cdr3_aa: CASRDSSNQPQHF
d_call: .
clone_size: .
j_call: TRBJ1-5
v_call: TRBV5-1

cdr3_nt: TGTGCCAGCTCACCTGACCTCCCCGGCTCACGGGGCGAGCAGTACTTC
cdr3_aa: CASSPDLPGSRGEQYF
d_call: .
clone_size: .
j_call: TRBJ2-7
v_call: TRBV18

cdr3_nt: TGTGCCAGCAGTGAAGCGCTTAGGGACACTGGTGAAGCTTTCTTT
cdr3_aa: CASSEALRDTGEAFF
d_call: .
clone_size: once
j_call: TRBJ1-1
v_call: TRBV2

cdr3_nt: TGTGCCAGCAGCTTAGATCTAGCGGCCCTGTACGAGCAGTACTTC
cdr3_aa: CASSLDLAALYEQYF
d_call: TRBD2
clone_size: many
j_call: TRBJ2-7
v_call: TRBV7-2

cdr3_nt: TGTGCCAGCAGAAGAAATGGGCCCACAGATACGCAGTATTTT
cdr3_aa: CASRRNGPTDTQYF
d_call: .
clone_size: .
j_call: TRBJ2-3
v_call: TRBV6-5

cdr3_nt: TGTGCCAGCAGCCTGGGACAGGGGGCCGCAGATACGCAGTATTTT
cdr3_aa: CASSLGQGAADTQYF
d_call: TRBD1
clone_size: .
j_call: TRBJ2-3
v_call: TRBV11-2

cdr3_nt: TGTGCCAGCAGCACCCGAACCGTGCAGTACTTC
cdr3_aa: CASSTRTVQYF
d_call: .
clone_size: .
j_call: TRBJ2-7
v_call: TRBV7-6

cdr3_nt: TGTGCCAGCAGATTAATCACGCGGACTGGGTTAGGGGGTGAGCAGTTCTTC
cdr3_aa: CASRLITRTGLGGEQFF
d_call: .
clone_size: .
j_call: TRBJ2-1
v_call: TRBV5-6

cdr3_nt: TGTGCCAGCAGCTTAGACCTGGGAGGTGAGCAGTTCTTC
cdr3_aa: CASSLDLGGEQFF
d_call: .
clone_size: few
j_call: TRBJ2-1
v_call: TRBV11-2

cdr3_nt: TGTGCCAGCAGTTTAGGTGGGGTCGTGAGGGAGAATTCACCCCTCCACTTT
cdr3_aa: CASSLGGVVRENSPLHF
d_call: .
clone_size: .
j_call: TRBJ1-6
v_call: TRBV28

cdr3_nt: TGTGCCAGTAGTTGGGGACACTACCAAGAGACCCAGTACTTC
cdr3_aa: CASSWGHYQETQYF
d_call: .
clone_size: .
j_call: TRBJ2-5
v_call: TRBV19

cdr3_nt: TGTGCCAGCAGGGCAGGATCTAGCACAGATACGCAGTATTTT
cdr3_aa: CASRAGSSTDTQYF
d_call: .
clone_size: .
j_call: TRBJ2-3
v_call: TRBV6-5

cdr3_nt: TGCGCCAGCCTACGGACTAGCGGGAGTAGTGAGCAGTTCTTC
cdr3_aa: CASLRTSGSSEQFF
d_call: TRBD2
clone_size: .
j_call: TRBJ2-1
v_call: TRBV5-1

cdr3_nt: TGTGCCTGCCCCTCACCCAGCGGGGGAGATGAGCAGTTCTTC
cdr3_aa: CACPSPSGGDEQFF
d_call: TRBD2
clone_size: once
j_call: TRBJ2-1
v_call: TRBV30

cdr3_nt: TGCGCCAGCAGCCCCCGGGGAGCTAGCGGGGGGATTGCCGGCGAGCAGTACTTC
cdr3_aa: CASSPRGASGGIAGEQYF
d_call: TRBD2
clone_size: .
j_call: TRBJ2-7
v_call: TRBV5-1

cdr3_nt: TGTGCCACCGTAAGGGACACCACCTCAGATACGCAGTATTTT
cdr3_aa: CATVRDTTSDTQYF
d_call: .
clone_size: .
j_call: TRBJ2-3
v_call: TRBV10-3

cdr3_nt: TGTGCCAGCAGCTGGAATGTCCCCTCGGGGTATGGCTACACCTTC
cdr3_aa: CASSWNVPSGYGYTF
d_call: .
clone_size: .
j_call: TRBJ1-2
v_call: TRBV14

cdr3_nt: TGTGCCAGCAGTGCGATAGCGGGGGGCACCGGGGAGCTGTTTTTT
cdr3_aa: CASSAIAGGTGELFF
d_call: TRBD2
clone_size: .
j_call: TRBJ2-2
v_call: TRBV2

cdr3_nt: TGTGCCAGCAGTTACGAGGAGGGGGCGCCTTCCACTGAAGCTTTCTTT
cdr3_aa: CASSYEEGAPSTEAFF
d_call: TRBD1
clone_size: .
j_call: TRBJ1-1
v_call: TRBV6-5

cdr3_nt: TGTGCCAGCAGCGTCCCGACTAGCGGGGGGGCCAATGAGCAGTTCTTC
cdr3_aa: CASSVPTSGGANEQFF
d_call: TRBD2
clone_size: few
j_call: TRBJ2-1
v_call: TRBV9

cdr3_nt: TGTGCCAGTAGTCCCGCGACTTGGGGAAATGGGGAATCCTACGAGCAGTACTTC
cdr3_aa: CASSPATWGNGESYEQYF
d_call: .
clone_size: .
j_call: TRBJ2-7
v_call: TRBV19

cdr3_nt: TGTGCCTGGAGTGTAAGAGGGGGGGGACAGGGCTCCGAGCAGTACTTC
cdr3_aa: CAWSVRGGGQGSEQYF
d_call: TRBD1
clone_size: few
j_call: TRBJ2-7
v_call: TRBV30

cdr3_nt: TGTGCCAGCAGTTACGGACTAGCGGGGGGTTCGGATACGCAGTATTTT
cdr3_aa: CASSYGLAGGSDTQYF
d_call: TRBD2
clone_size: once
j_call: TRBJ2-3
v_call: TRBV6-6

cdr3_nt: TGCAGCGTTCAGGCGGCAACTAATGAAAAACTGTTTTTT
cdr3_aa: CSVQAATNEKLFF
d_call: .
clone_size: .
j_call: TRBJ1-4
v_call: TRBV29-1

cdr3_nt: TGTGCCAGCACCAGAGCGGGAGGGTATAACACCGGGGAGCTGTTTTTT
cdr3_aa: CASTRAGGYNTGELFF
d_call: TRBD2
clone_size: .
j_call: TRBJ2-2
v_call: TRBV2

cdr3_nt: TGTGCCACCAGCAGAGATAGTGGTCGGGACTATGGCTACACCTTC
cdr3_aa: CATSRDSGRDYGYTF
d_call: .
clone_size: .
j_call: TRBJ1-2
v_call: TRBV15

cdr3_nt: TGCGCCAGCAGCATACGCCCGGGACAGGTTTACAATGAGCAGTTCTTC
cdr3_aa: CASSIRPGQVYNEQFF
d_call: TRBD1
clone_size: .
j_call: TRBJ2-1
v_call: TRBV5-1

cdr3_nt: TGTGCCATTCGCCAGGACAGGGTCGATGAGCAGTTCTTC
cdr3_aa: CAIRQDRVDEQFF
d_call: TRBD1
clone_size: .
j_call: TRBJ2-1
v_call: TRBV10-3

cdr3_nt: TGTGCCACCGGGACAGCTAATCAGCCCCAGCATTTT
cdr3_aa: CATGTANQPQHF
d_call: TRBD1
clone_size: .
j_call: TRBJ1-5
v_call: TRBV6-1

cdr3_nt: TGTGCCAGCAGCCGTCCGGGACAGGGTTTGTACGAGCAGTACTTC
cdr3_aa: CASSRPGQGLYEQYF
d_call: TRBD1
clone_size: .
j_call: TRBJ2-7
v_call: TRBV6-5

cdr3_nt: TGTGCCAGCAGCTTAGGAGTCGGGGGGGCCGCAGATACGCAGTATTTT
cdr3_aa: CASSLGVGGAADTQYF
d_call: TRBD2
clone_size: few
j_call: TRBJ2-3
v_call: TRBV7-6

cdr3_nt: TGTGCCAGCAGTACCGGACAGGGGGTTTTTAGCGGCTATGGCTACACCTTC
cdr3_aa: CASSTGQGVFSGYGYTF
d_call: TRBD1
clone_size: .
j_call: TRBJ1-2
v_call: TRBV28

cdr3_nt: TGTGCCAGCAAACTGTCTAATAATTCACCCCTCCACTTT
cdr3_aa: CASKLSNNSPLHF
d_call: .
clone_size: .
j_call: TRBJ1-6
v_call: TRBV6-1

cdr3_nt: TGTGCCAGCAGCTTAGTCGGGGGTAGCACTGAAGCTTTCTTT
cdr3_aa: CASSLVGGSTEAFF
d_call: .
clone_size: few
j_call: TRBJ1-1
v_call: TRBV7-6

cdr3_nt: TGTGCCAGCAGGCGGCACACCGGGGAGCTGTTTTTT
cdr3_aa: CASRRHTGELFF
d_call: .
clone_size: .
j_call: TRBJ2-2
v_call: TRBV2

cdr3_nt: TGTGCCACCAGCAGAGATTCCAGCGGGAGGGGTAGTGGCTCCTACAATGAGCAGTTCTTC
cdr3_aa: CATSRDSSGRGSGSYNEQFF
d_call: TRBD2
clone_size: .
j_call: TRBJ2-1
v_call: TRBV15

cdr3_nt: TGTGCCAGCAGCTTAGATCTGCTGTCCCAGACCCAGTACTTC
cdr3_aa: CASSLDLLSQTQYF
d_call: .
clone_size: .
j_call: TRBJ2-5
v_call: TRBV11-2

cdr3_nt: TGCGCCAGCAGGCGGGACCGGGATTTCAGCTCCTACGAGCAGTACTTC
cdr3_aa: CASRRDRDFSSYEQYF
d_call: .
clone_size: .
j_call: TRBJ2-7
v_call: TRBV4-1

cdr3_nt: TGTGCCAGTAGTTCCTGGACTAGCGGGAGAGCCGGGGAGCTGTTTTTT
cdr3_aa: CASSSWTSGRAGELFF
d_call: TRBD2
clone_size: .
j_call: TRBJ2-2
v_call: TRBV19

cdr3_nt: TGTGCCAGCAGCTTTATGGGACAGGGTGGCAATCAGCCCCAGCATTTT
cdr3_aa: CASSFMGQGGNQPQHF
d_call: TRBD1
clone_size: .
j_call: TRBJ1-5
v_call: TRBV5-6

cdr3_nt: TGTGCCAGCAGTGGGGACTCACACAATGAGCAGTTCTTC
cdr3_aa: CASSGDSHNEQFF
d_call: .
clone_size: .
j_call: TRBJ2-1
v_call: TRBV2

cdr3_nt: TGCAGCGTTGCCGGACTAATAGTTGAGACCCAGTACTTC
cdr3_aa: CSVAGLIVETQYF
d_call: .
clone_size: .
j_call: TRBJ2-5
v_call: TRBV29-1

cdr3_nt: TGTGCCACGCGGACAGGGAGAAGCTCCTACGAGCAGTACTTC
cdr3_aa: CATRTGRSSYEQYF
d_call: TRBD1
clone_size: .
j_call: TRBJ2-7
v_call: TRBV10-3

cdr3_nt: TGTGCCAGCAGCTTAGGACTGGCACGGGGCACAGATACGCAGTATTTT
cdr3_aa: CASSLGLARGTDTQYF
d_call: .
clone_size: .
j_call: TRBJ2-3
v_call: TRBV6-4